Shown below are 20 T cell receptor beta chains from a single sample sequenced in a study of blood T cell repertoires in COVID-19. Profiled with immunoSEQ multiplex PCR; TCRdb holds only in-frame clones, not every one. Counted here are about 34,000 clones, roughly 85% occurring once; the ten biggest clones make up 17%. The sample taken for sequencing was peripheral blood. The receptors were sampled from a woman aged 55-69 years with active COVID-19.

This chain uses TRBV2 with TRBJ2-1, with D possibly matching TRBD1 (5 bases). V lost 3 bases, J lost 4 bases, and 10 bases lay in between. CDR1 SNHLY and CDR2 FYNNEI come from the germline V gene. CDR3 size: 14 residues. CDR3 in DNA: TGTGCCAGCAGTGAGATCGCAGGGTACAATGAGCAGTTCTTC. This codes for CASSEIAGYNEQFF.

The chain combines TRBV30 with TRBJ2-2, with 9 bases matching TRBD2. From germline, CDR1 is GTSNPN and CDR2 SVGIG (reference sequence). This CDR3 is built from 21 residues. Unmatched junction bases numbered 21, after V lost 4 bases and J lost 0 bases. DNA for the CDR3: TGTGCCTGGAAACGGGCAGGCATAGCGATTAGCGGGGGCCCGAACACCGGGGAGCTGTTTTTT. Translating it yields CAWKRAGIAISGGPNTGELFF.

This chain joins TRBV5-1 and TRBJ2-3; maybe TRBD2 (6 bases). Trimming pared 3 bases from V and 0 bases from J, leaving 8 bases between. CDR3 size: 14 residues. Germline lookup yields CDR1 SGHRS and CDR2 YFSETQ. CDR3 nucleotides: TGCGCCAGCAGCTCCGGGACTAGCACAGATACGCAGTATTTT. Protein: CASSSGTSTDTQYF. Together with reference TRBV5-1 and TRBJ2-3, the CDR3 gives the full variable domain: KAGVTQTPRYLIKTRGQQVTLSCSPISGHRSVSWYQQTPGQGLQFLFEYFSETQRNKGNFPGRFSGRQFSNSRSEMNVSTLELGDSALYLCASSSGTSTDTQYFGPGTRLTVL.

The V call is TRBV4-1, the J call TRBJ2-3, with a tentative D call TRBD1 (6 bases). The CDR3 covers 15 residues. Germline CDR1 reads MGHRA; CDR2 reads YSYEKL. V lost 0 bases and J lost 5, with 12 bases in between. CDR3 nucleotides: TGCGCCAGCAGCCAAGATCACAGGGCCGGAGATACGCAGTATTTT. Protein sequence: CASSQDHRAGDTQYF.

The chain recombines TRBV18 with TRBJ1-4, with TRBD1 matching 7 bases. Per the germline V gene, CDR1 is KGHSH and CDR2 is LQKENI. This CDR3 comprises 17 residues. V was pared by 4 bases and J by 6 bases, with 14 bases of the junction left unmatched. The CDR3, as DNA: TGTGCCAGCTCACTACAGGGGTGGTCCAGGCCAGATGAAAAACTGTTTTTT. This codes for CASSLQGWSRPDEKLFF.

This chain uses TRBV5-4 with TRBJ2-1, with 8 bases identical to TRBD1. Germline V lookup: CDR1 SGHNT, CDR2 YYREEE (reference sequence). Trimming took 4 bases from V and 8 from J; bases not matched to a gene: 11. The CDR3 is 15 amino acids. The CDR3 loop is CASSHRQGKGYEQFF. The CDR3 DNA is TGTGCCAGCAGCCACCGACAGGGGAAAGGCTATGAGCAGTTCTTC.

In this sample, this clone turned up once. The chain combines TRBV15 with TRBJ2-7; the D is unclear. The CDR3 length is 15 residues. The germline gives CDR1 LNHNV, CDR2 YYDKDF (reference sequence). The ends were cut back, 0 bases at V and 0 bases at J, with 9 bases in the middle. CDR3 DNA sequence: TGTGCCACCAGCAGAGATATAACAAGCTCCTACGAGCAGTACTTC. This translates into CATSRDITSSYEQYF.

V gene TRBV19 combines with J gene TRBJ1-2; 7 bases match TRBD1. The germline gives CDR1 LNHDA, CDR2 SQIVND (reference sequence). The CDR3 loop spans 14 amino acids. With 6 bases clipped from V and 4 bases from J, the junction kept 8 bases outside the gene matches. In nucleotides, the CDR3 is TGTGCCAGTAGCCGGGACAGCGCTACCTATGGCTACACCTTC. Amino acid sequence: CASSRDSATYGYTF.

In its sample, this clone was seen once. The V and J genes are TRBV28 and TRBJ2-1; the match to TRBD1 covers 7 bases. Germline V gene lookup returns CDR1 MDHEN and CDR2 SYDVKM. The trim removed 4 bases at V and 0 bases at J, leaving 6 bases unmatched. This CDR3 has 16 residues. The CDR3 region is CASSSLDRRSYNEQFF. CDR3 nucleotides: TGTGCCAGCAGTTCGTTGGACAGGCGCTCCTACAATGAGCAGTTCTTC.

V and J are TRBV7-2 and TRBJ2-4; D gene ambiguous. This CDR3 has 14 amino acids. V was cut by 5 bases and J by 9 bases, with 17 bases left in between. Germline CDR1 and CDR2: SGHTA and FQGNSA. CDR3 coding DNA: TGTGCCAGCAGCCCCGACGGAAATCAGGCCATTCAGTACTTC. Translated, it gives CASSPDGNQAIQYF.

This clone was counted between two and nine times. This sequence joins TRBV28 and TRBJ1-4, with TRBD1 as a possible D gene (5 bases). Germline values: CDR1 MDHEN, CDR2 SYDVKM. This CDR3 spans 12 amino acids. V lost 10 bases and J 8 bases, leaving 14 bases between the germline ends. The CDR3 is CATQGSVEKLFF. The CDR3, as DNA: TGTGCCACCCAGGGTTCCGTAGAAAAACTGTTTTTT. The whole variable domain, remainder taken from reference TRBV28 and TRBJ1-4, is DVKVTQSSRYLVKRTGEKVFLECVQDMDHENMFWYRQDPGLGLRLIYFSYDVKMKEKGDIPEGYSVSREKKERFSLILESASTNQTSMYLCATQGSVEKLFFGSGTQLSVL.

V gene TRBV4-2 combines with J gene TRBJ1-6; D gene uncertain. Germline V gene lookup returns CDR1 LGHNA and CDR2 YNFKEQ. Trimming took 0 bases from V and 10 from J, leaving 13 bases between them. The length of the CDR3 is 15 residues. CDR3 nucleotides: TGTGCCAGCAGCCAAGATTTACGAGGGCGGTCACCCCTCCACTTT. Protein product: CASSQDLRGRSPLHF.

The rearrangement links TRBV11-2 to TRBJ1-6; no clear D gene. CDR1 is SGHAT, CDR2 FQNNGV, per germline. The V gene lost 0 bases and the J gene lost 6 bases, with 9 bases spanning the gap. This CDR3 comprises 15 residues. The CDR3 loop is CASSLDPSPNSPLHF. In nucleotides, the CDR3 is TGTGCCAGCAGCTTAGATCCTTCCCCTAATTCACCCCTCCACTTT.

This clone counts as medium-sized (0.01 to 0.1%). The gene calls are TRBV5-6 and TRBJ1-2; D is ambiguous. Trimming removed 3 bases from V and 8 bases from J, with 23 bases in between. The CDR3 contains 16 residues. The germline CDR1 and CDR2 sequences are SGHDT and YYEEEE. CDR3 coding DNA: TGTGCCAGCAGCTCTGGCGCATTCGGAGGTGGTCGAGGCTACACCTTC. Translated: CASSSGAFGGGRGYTF.

This sequence joins TRBV10-3 and TRBJ2-5; tentatively, D is TRBD1 (8 bases). V lost 0 bases to trimming and J lost 4 bases, with 15 bases between them. The CDR3 covers 16 residues. Germline CDR1 ENHRY, CDR2 SYGVKD. Here the CDR3 reads CAISESENRGGETQYF. The CDR3 DNA follows: TGTGCCATCAGTGAGTCGGAGAACAGGGGGGGAGAGACCCAGTACTTC.

CDR3 protein: CASTRTTNNEQFF. As DNA, the CDR3 is TGCGCCAGCACACGGACTACAAATAATGAGCAGTTCTTC. The chain uses TRBV10-2 and TRBJ2-1; possibly TRBD2 for D (6 bases). Germline CDR1 is WSHSY and CDR2 is SAAADI. The CDR3 runs to 13 residues. The V and J ends lost 7 bases and 7 bases respectively, with 14 bases between them.

The chain links TRBV19 to TRBJ1-5; weak D call: TRBD1 (6 bases). The CDR3 runs to 15 residues. CDR1 LNHDA and CDR2 SQIVND come from the germline V gene (reference sequence). Trimming stripped 5 bases from V and 0 bases from J, with 11 bases between. CDR3 coding DNA: TGTGCCAGTAGTTGGGGGCAGCATAGCAATCAGCCCCAGCATTTT. As protein: CASSWGQHSNQPQHF. Supplemented by reference TRBV19 and TRBJ1-5, the full variable domain reads DGGITQSPKYLFRKEGQNVTLSCEQNLNHDAMYWYRQDPGQGLRLIYYSQIVNDFQKGDIAEGYSVSREKKESFPLTVTSAQKNPTAFYLCASSWGQHSNQPQHFGDGTRLSIL.

The rearrangement joins TRBV11-3 to TRBJ2-1, with 12 bases lining up with TRBD2. V lost 5 bases and J lost 6; bases outside the gene matches: 11. Germline V gene sequence: CDR1 SGHNT, CDR2 YENEEA. The CDR3 is 17 amino acids. CDR3 residues: CASSKIGASGRGNEQFF. CDR3 nucleotide sequence: TGTGCCAGCAGCAAAATAGGGGCTAGCGGGAGGGGCAATGAGCAGTTCTTC.

V usage is TRBV7-3 and J usage is TRBJ2-1; D is ambiguous. The germline V gene has CDR1 SGHTA and CDR2 FQGTGA. This CDR3 region has 14 residues. Deletions cut 5 bases from V and 4 bases from J, with 12 bases between. CDR3 amino acids: CASSPRPPYNEQFF. The CDR3 DNA reads as TGTGCCAGCAGCCCCCGTCCCCCTTACAATGAGCAGTTCTTC.

The chain carries TRBV5-6 and TRBJ2-2; TRBD1 might be the D (5 bases). Germline V CDR1 and CDR2: SGHDT, YYEEEE. The V end lost 3 bases, the J end lost 4 bases, and 7 bases lay between the germline ends. This CDR3 contains 13 residues. The CDR3 DNA sequence: TGTGCCAGCAGCTGGGGCTCCACCGGGGAGCTGTTTTTT. As protein: CASSWGSTGELFF. Variable domain in full (rest from reference TRBV5-6 and TRBJ2-2): DAGVTQSPTHLIKTRGQQVTLRCSPKSGHDTVSWYQQALGQGPQFIFQYYEEEERQRGNFPDRFSGHQFPNYSSELNVNALLLGDSALYLCASSWGSTGELFFGEGSRLTVL.